Given below is one TCR beta chain in context. Its target is not known. This entry belongs to a study of T cells in tumors after PD-1 blockade. As for the study in general: Some patients also took daily vismodegib 150 mg during anti-PD-1 treatment. Peripheral blood samples averaged around 40,000 unique clonotypes and 113,528 templates.

Broader study findings: Peripheral recruitment is suggested, as some novel exhausted tumor clones were in pre-treatment blood.

Template: tumor biopsy or peripheral blood genomic DNA, roughly 600-6,004 ng per sample. Data came from immunoSEQ multiplex PCR; TCRdb stores just in-frame clones and leaves some out. The table lists about 33,000 clones, about three quarters of them singletons. The material sequenced was PBMCs, taken before anti-PD-1 treatment. This TCR was sampled from a human donor with basal cell carcinoma.

In DNA form, the CDR3 reads TGTGCCAGCAGTCGGTCGGCAGCCTACGAGCAGTACTTC. This codes for CASSRSAAYEQYF. The gene calls are TRBV27 and TRBJ2-7; no reliable D call. The germline CDR1 and CDR2 sequences are MNHEY and SMNVEV (reference sequence). The germline V and J ends were trimmed by 5 bases and 2 bases, with 10 bases remaining between them. There are 13 residues in the CDR3.